These 12 T cell receptor beta chains were all obtained from the same sample, sequenced in a study of cytomegalovirus exposure and HLA in healthy donors. Primers included in the PCR were 60 Vbeta and 13 Jbeta primers. Only in-frame clones appear in the TCRdb table, and some are missing; sequencing was by immunoSEQ multiplex PCR. The data hold about 150,000 clones, with about four fifths observed a single time. The sample taken for sequencing was PBMCs. The origin of the receptors is a girl aged 10-17 years in good health and CMV-seropositive.

Notes on this clone: A read error may account for a junction end that differs from germline. The chain links TRBV7-3 to TRBJ2-2, with TRBD1 identical over 9 bases. Germline CDR1 and CDR2: SGHTA and FQGTGA. The CDR3 is made up of 16 amino acids. CDR3 DNA: TGTTCCAGCAGCTCACAGGGGGCGAGCAACACCGGGGAGCTGTTTTTT. This gives the protein CSSSSQGASNTGELFF. Full variable domain (remainder filled in from reference TRBV7-3 and TRBJ2-2): GAGVSQTPSNKVTEKGKYVELRCDPISGHTALYWYRQSLGQGPEFLIYFQGTGAADDSGLPNDRFFAVRPEGSVSTLKIQRTERGDSAVYLCSSSSQGASNTGELFFGEGSRLTVL.

This clone was picked up one time. CDR3 amino acids: CASSQVDRDYGYTF. The CDR3 nucleotides are TGTGCCAGCAGCCAGGTGGACAGGGACTATGGCTACACCTTC. The V and J genes are TRBV14 and TRBJ1-2; TRBD1 matches at 8 bases. Germline V gene lookup returns CDR1 SGHDN and CDR2 FVKESK. CDR3 length: 14 amino acids. The ends lost 3 bases at V and 3 bases at J; junction bases unmatched: 3.

The chain uses TRBV5-1 and TRBJ2-1; the match to TRBD1 covers 7 bases. CDR3 length: 14 amino acids. Germline V gene lookup returns CDR1 SGHRS and CDR2 YFSETQ. With V trimmed by 2 bases and J by 5 bases, 4 bases remained unmatched. The CDR3 protein is CASSLPQGNNEQFF. The CDR3 coding sequence is TGCGCCAGCAGCTTACCACAGGGGAACAATGAGCAGTTCTTC.

The V gene is TRBV5-1, the J gene TRBJ2-3; 9 nucleotides align to TRBD1. The CDR3 has 17 residues. The germline CDR1 and CDR2 sequences are SGHRS and YFSETQ. The V and J ends lost 0 bases and 4 bases, in that order; junction bases with no gene match: 9. The DNA for the CDR3 is TGCGCCAGCAGCTTGGTCACCGGGACAGGGATAGCAGATACGCAGTATTTT. Translated, it gives CASSLVTGTGIADTQYF.

The rearrangement uses TRBV2 and TRBJ1-1; the match to TRBD1 covers 7 bases. From germline, CDR1 is SNHLY and CDR2 FYNNEI. V trimming: 5 bases; J trimming: 4 bases; junction bases outside the gene matches: 4. The CDR3 spans 13 residues. Here the CDR3 DNA reads TGTGCCAGCAGTCAAACAGGGGTCACTGAAGCTTTCTTT. As protein: CASSQTGVTEAFF.

V is TRBV15 and J is TRBJ1-3; perhaps TRBD1 as D (5 bases). Between the trimmed V and J ends, which lost 3 bases and 0 bases, there was a span of 12 bases. CDR1 is LNHNV and CDR2 is YYDKDF in the germline V gene (reference sequence). The CDR3 is 16 residues long. CDR3 region: CATSSRDFSSGNTIYF. The CDR3 DNA sequence: TGTGCCACCAGCAGCAGGGACTTTAGCTCTGGAAACACCATATATTTT. Complete variable domain (other parts from reference TRBV15 and TRBJ1-3): DAMVIQNPRYQVTQFGKPVTLSCSQTLNHNVMYWYQQKSSQAPKLLFHYYDKDFNNEADTPDNFQSRRPNTSFCFLDIRSPGLGDTAMYLCATSSRDFSSGNTIYFGEGSWLTVV.

The rearrangement links TRBV5-1 to TRBJ2-4, with 8 bases lining up with TRBD1. CDR1 is SGHRS and CDR2 is YFSETQ in the germline V gene. The CDR3 loop spans 15 amino acids. Trimming took 4 bases from V and 6 from J; bases not matched to a gene: 9. For the CDR3, the DNA is TGCGCCAGCAGCCCCTCGTCAGGGGGCATAAACATTCAGTACTTC. Translated, it gives CASSPSSGGINIQYF.

This clone has just one count. This chain joins TRBV2 and TRBJ1-2; possible D gene TRBD1, 5 bases. Germline V gene data show CDR1 as SNHLY and CDR2 as FYNNEI. Trimming shortened V by 4 bases and J by 3 bases, and 21 bases separated the two germline ends. This CDR3 comprises 17 residues. The CDR3 DNA reads TGTGCCAGCAGTGGCATGGCAGGAAGGCCGGGGGACTATGGCTACACCTTC. Translated, it gives CASSGMAGRPGDYGYTF.

CDR3 sequence reads: CASKYRGRNTEAFF. CDR3 nucleotide sequence: TGTGCCAGCAAGTACAGGGGGAGGAACACTGAAGCTTTCTTT. The chain recombines TRBV5-6 with TRBJ1-1, with 8 bases lining up with TRBD1. V trimming: 6 bases; J trimming: 1 base; junction bases outside the gene matches: 5. CDR3 length: 14 amino acids. Germline V CDR1 and CDR2: SGHDT, YYEEEE.

CDR3 sequence reads: CASSSLPSGGPSTKNIQYF. The CDR3 DNA sequence: TGTGCCAGCAGCTCGCTGCCTAGCGGGGGGCCATCGACCAAAAACATTCAGTACTTC. The chain links TRBV7-2 to TRBJ2-4; TRBD2 matches at 11 bases. This CDR3 is 19 amino acids long. Germline lookup yields CDR1 SGHTA and CDR2 FQGNSA. The ends lost 4 bases at V and 2 bases at J; junction bases unmatched: 13.

In this sample, this clone turned up once. The V and J genes are TRBV19 and TRBJ1-2; D is perhaps TRBD1 (5 bases). CDR3 length equals 11 residues. Trimming took off 10 bases at V and 5 bases at J, with 11 bases between the two ends. CDR1 and CDR2 from the germline V gene are LNHDA and SQIVND (reference sequence). For the CDR3, the DNA is TGTGCCATACAGGTCCCTTATGGCTACACCTTC. Protein sequence: CAIQVPYGYTF.

The chain links TRBV6-5 to TRBJ1-5, with a tentative D call TRBD1 (5 bases). CDR3 length equals 13 residues. The V and J ends lost 10 bases and 4 bases respectively, with 14 bases between them. CDR1 MNHEY and CDR2 SVGAGI come from the germline V gene. The CDR3 coding sequence is TGTGCCACCGACCCGGGGGGTAATCAGCCCCAGCATTTT. Encoded protein: CATDPGGNQPQHF.